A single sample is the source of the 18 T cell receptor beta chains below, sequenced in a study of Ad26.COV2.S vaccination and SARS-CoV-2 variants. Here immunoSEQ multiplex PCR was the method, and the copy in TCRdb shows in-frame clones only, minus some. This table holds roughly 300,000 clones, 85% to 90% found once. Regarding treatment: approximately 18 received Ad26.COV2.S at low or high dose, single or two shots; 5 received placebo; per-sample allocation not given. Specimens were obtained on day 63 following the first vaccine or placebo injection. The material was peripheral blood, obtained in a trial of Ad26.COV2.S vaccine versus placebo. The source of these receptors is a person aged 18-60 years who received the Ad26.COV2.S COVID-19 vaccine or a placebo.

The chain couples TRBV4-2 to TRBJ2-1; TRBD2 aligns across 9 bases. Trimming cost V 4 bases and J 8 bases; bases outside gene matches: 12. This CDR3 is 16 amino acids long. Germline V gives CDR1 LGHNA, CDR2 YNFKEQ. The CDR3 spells CASSREGGGRAYEQFF. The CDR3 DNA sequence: TGTGCCAGCAGCCGTGAGGGGGGCGGGAGGGCCTATGAGCAGTTCTTC.

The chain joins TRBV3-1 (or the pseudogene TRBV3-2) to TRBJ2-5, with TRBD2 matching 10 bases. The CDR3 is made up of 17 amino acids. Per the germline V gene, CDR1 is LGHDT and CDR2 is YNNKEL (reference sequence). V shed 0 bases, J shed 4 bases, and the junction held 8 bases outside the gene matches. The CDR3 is CASSQDVEAGGRETQYF. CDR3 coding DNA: TGTGCCAGCAGCCAAGATGTTGAAGCGGGGGGGCGAGAGACCCAGTACTTC.

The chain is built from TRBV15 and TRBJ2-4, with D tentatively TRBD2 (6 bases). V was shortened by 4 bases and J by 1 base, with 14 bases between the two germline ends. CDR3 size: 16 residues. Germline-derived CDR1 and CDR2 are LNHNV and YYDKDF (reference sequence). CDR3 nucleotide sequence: TGTGCCACCAGCACCAGACTAGTGTTGGCCAAAAACATTCAGTACTTC. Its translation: CATSTRLVLAKNIQYF.

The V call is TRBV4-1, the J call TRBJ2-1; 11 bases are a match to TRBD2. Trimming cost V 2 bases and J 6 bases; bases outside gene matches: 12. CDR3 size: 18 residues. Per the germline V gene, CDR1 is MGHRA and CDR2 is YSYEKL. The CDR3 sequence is CASSQLKGIGTSGNEQFF. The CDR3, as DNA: TGCGCCAGCAGCCAATTGAAAGGTATCGGGACTAGCGGCAATGAGCAGTTCTTC.

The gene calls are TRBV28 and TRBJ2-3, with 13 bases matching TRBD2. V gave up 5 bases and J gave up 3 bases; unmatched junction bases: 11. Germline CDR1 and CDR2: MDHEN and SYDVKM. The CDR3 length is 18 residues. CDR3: CASSLRPGLAGQTDTQYF. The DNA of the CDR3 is TGTGCCAGCAGTCTCCGCCCGGGACTAGCGGGACAGACAGATACGCAGTATTTT.

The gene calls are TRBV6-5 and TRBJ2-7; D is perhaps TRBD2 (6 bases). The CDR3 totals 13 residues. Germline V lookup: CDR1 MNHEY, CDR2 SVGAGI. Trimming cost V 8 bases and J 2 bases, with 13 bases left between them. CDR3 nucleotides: TGTGCCAGCTCAAACGGGAGCCCCTACGAGCAGTACTTC. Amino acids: CASSNGSPYEQYF.

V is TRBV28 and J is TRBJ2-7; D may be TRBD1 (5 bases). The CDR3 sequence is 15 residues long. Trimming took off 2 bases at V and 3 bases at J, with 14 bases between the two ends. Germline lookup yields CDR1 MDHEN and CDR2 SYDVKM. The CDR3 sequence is CASSLRENRNYEQYF. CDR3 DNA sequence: TGTGCCAGCAGTTTACGCGAGAACAGGAACTACGAGCAGTACTTC.

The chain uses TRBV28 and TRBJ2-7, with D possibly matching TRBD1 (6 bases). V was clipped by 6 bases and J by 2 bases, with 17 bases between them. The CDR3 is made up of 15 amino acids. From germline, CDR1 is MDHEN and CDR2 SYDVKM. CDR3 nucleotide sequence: TGTGCCAGCAGCCCCCAGGGGCGGCTCACCTACGAGCAGTACTTC. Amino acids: CASSPQGRLTYEQYF.

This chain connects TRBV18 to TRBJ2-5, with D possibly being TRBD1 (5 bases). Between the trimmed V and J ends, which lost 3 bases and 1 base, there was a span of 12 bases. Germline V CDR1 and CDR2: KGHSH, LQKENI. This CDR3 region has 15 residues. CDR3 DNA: TGTGCCAGCTCACCCCGAATAGGGGTCCAAGAGACCCAGTACTTC. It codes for CASSPRIGVQETQYF.

The CDR3 protein is CASSYDGPQHF. CDR3 coding DNA: TGTGCCAGCAGTTACGATGGGCCCCAGCATTTT. The gene calls are TRBV12-3 or TRBV12-4 and TRBJ1-5; unclear D gene. CDR3 size: 11 residues. With 4 bases removed from V and 9 bases from J, the gap between germline ends came to 7 bases.

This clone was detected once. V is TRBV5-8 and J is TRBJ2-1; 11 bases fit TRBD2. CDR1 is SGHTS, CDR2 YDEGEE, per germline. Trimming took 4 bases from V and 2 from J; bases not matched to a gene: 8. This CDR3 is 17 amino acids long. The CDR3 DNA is TGTGCCAGCAGCATGGGACTAGCGGAAAGAACCTACAATGAGCAGTTCTTC. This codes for CASSMGLAERTYNEQFF.

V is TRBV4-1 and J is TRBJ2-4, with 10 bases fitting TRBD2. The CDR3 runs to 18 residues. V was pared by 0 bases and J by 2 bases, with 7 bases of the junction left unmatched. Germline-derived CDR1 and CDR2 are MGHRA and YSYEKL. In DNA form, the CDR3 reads TGCGCCAGCAGCCAAGATAGGGAGCGGGAGGGGACCAAAAACATTCAGTACTTC. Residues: CASSQDREREGTKNIQYF.

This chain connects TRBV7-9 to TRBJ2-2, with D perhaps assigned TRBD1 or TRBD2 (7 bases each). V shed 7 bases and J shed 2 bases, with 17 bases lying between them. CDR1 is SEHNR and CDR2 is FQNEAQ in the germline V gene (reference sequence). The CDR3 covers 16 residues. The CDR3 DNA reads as TGTGCCAGCACCAGGGGGAGGGCCGTTAACACCGGGGAGCTGTTTTTT. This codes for CASTRGRAVNTGELFF.

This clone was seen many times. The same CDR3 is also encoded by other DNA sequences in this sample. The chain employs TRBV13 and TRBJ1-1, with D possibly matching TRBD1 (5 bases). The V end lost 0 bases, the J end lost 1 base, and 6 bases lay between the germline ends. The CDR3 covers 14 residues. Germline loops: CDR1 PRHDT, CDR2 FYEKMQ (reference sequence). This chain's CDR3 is CASSLGQGNTEAFF. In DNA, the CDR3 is TGTGCCAGCAGCTTAGGTCAGGGGAACACTGAAGCTTTCTTT.

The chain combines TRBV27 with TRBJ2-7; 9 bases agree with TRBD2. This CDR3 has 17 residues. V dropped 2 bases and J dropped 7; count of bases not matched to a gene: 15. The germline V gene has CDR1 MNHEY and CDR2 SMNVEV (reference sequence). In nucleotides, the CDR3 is TGTGCCAGCAGTTTACAACCCCCGGGACTAGCCGTCGGGGAGCAGTACTTC. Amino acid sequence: CASSLQPPGLAVGEQYF.

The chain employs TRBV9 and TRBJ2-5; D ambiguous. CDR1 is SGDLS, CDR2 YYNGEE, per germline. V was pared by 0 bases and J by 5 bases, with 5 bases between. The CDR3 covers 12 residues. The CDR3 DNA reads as TGTGCCAGCAGCGTAGTGACGGAGACCCAGTACTTC. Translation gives CASSVVTETQYF. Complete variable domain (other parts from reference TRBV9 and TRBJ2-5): DSGVTQTPKHLITATGQRVTLRCSPRSGDLSVYWYQQSLDQGLQFLIQYYNGEERAKGNILERFSAQQFPDLHSELNLSSLELGDSALYFCASSVVTETQYFGPGTRLLVL.

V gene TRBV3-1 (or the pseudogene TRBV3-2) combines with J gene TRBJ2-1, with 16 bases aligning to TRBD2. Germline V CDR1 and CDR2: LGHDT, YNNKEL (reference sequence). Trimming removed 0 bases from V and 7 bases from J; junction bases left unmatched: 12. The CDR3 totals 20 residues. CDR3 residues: CASSQDFEPGLAGGRNEQFF. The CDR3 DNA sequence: TGTGCCAGCAGCCAAGATTTTGAACCGGGACTAGCGGGGGGGCGGAATGAGCAGTTCTTC.

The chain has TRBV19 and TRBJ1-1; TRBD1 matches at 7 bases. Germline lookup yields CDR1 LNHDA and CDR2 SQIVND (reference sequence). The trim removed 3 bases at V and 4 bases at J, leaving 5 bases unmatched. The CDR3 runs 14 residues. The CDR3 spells CASSIRQGTTEAFF. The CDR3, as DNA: TGTGCCAGTAGTATCCGACAGGGAACCACTGAAGCTTTCTTT.